This T cell receptor beta chain was observed in a study of cytomegalovirus exposure and HLA in healthy donors. To note about this clone: Its antigen remains unidentified.

This CDR3 region has 16 residues. The V segment lost 5 bases and the J segment 5 bases; nucleotides outside the gene matches: 7. Germline loops: CDR1 SGHAT, CDR2 FQNNGV. The PCR employed 60 Vbeta primers together with 13 Jbeta primers. Produced via immunoSEQ multiplex PCR; TCRdb's table is partial and in-frame only. The sample consists of around 150,000 clones, around 80% of them appearing once. General study points: The productive fraction for most TCR beta V segments was about 87% or about 30% in an earlier analysis. Reported results showed that the classifier diagnosed cytomegalovirus status with high specificity and sensitivity. A later analysis, which compared TCR beta chains of equal frequency, found the HLA-associated ones more clonally expanded.

V gene TRBV11-2 combines with J gene TRBJ2-1, with 12 bases lining up with TRBD2. The TCR originated in a woman under 30 in good health and CMV-seronegative. The specimen sequenced was PBMCs. For the CDR3, the DNA is TGTGCCAGCAGCCTAGCACTAGCGGGGGGCAACAATGAGCAGTTCTTC. Its protein product is CASSLALAGGNNEQFF.